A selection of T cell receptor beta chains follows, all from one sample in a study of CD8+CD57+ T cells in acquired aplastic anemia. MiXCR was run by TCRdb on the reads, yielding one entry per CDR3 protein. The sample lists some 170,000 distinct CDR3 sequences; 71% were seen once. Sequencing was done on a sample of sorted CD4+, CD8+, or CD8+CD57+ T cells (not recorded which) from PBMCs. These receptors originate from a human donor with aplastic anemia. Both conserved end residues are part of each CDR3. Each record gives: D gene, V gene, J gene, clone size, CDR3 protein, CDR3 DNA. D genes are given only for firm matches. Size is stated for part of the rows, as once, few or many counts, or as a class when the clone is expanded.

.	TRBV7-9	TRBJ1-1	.	CASSLQGQATEAFF	TGTGCCAGCAGCTTACAGGGGCAGGCCACTGAAGCTTTCTTT
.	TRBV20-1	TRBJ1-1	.	CSAKEGNTEAFF	TGCAGTGCTAAGGAGGGTAACACTGAAGCTTTCTTT
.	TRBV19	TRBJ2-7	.	CASSINSNYEQYF	TGTGCCAGTAGTATCAACTCAAACTACGAGCAGTACTTC
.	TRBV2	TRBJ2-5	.	CASRYSGLVETQYF	TGTGCCAGCAGGTATTCTGGGCTAGTAGAGACCCAGTACTTC
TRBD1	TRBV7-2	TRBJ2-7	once	CASSLARTGDYEQYF	TGTGCCAGCAGCTTAGCACGGACAGGGGACTACGAGCAGTACTTC
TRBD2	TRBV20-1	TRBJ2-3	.	CSARELAGGDTGTDTQYF	TGCAGTGCTAGAGAACTAGCGGGAGGGGACACCGGCACAGATACGCAGTATTTT
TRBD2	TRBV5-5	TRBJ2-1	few	CASSRGLAAYNEQFF	TGTGCCAGCAGCCGCGGACTAGCGGCCTACAATGAGCAGTTCTTC
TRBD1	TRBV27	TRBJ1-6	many	CASSSAGTDNSPLHF	TGTGCCAGCAGTTCCGCCGGGACAGATAATTCACCCCTCCACTTT
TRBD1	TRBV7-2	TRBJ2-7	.	CASSLLQGVNEQYF	TGTGCCAGCAGCTTGTTGCAGGGGGTAAACGAGCAGTACTTC
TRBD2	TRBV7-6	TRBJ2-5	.	CASIWSAGGQETQHF	TGTGCCAGCATATGGTCCGCGGGGGGTCAAGAGACCCAGCACTTC
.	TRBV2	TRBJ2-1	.	CASSTSAYNEQFF	TGTGCCAGTAGCACTTCGGCCTACAATGAGCAGTTCTTC
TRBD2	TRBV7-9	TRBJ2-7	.	CASSSTSGGVYEQYF	TGTGCCAGCAGCTCGACGAGCGGGGGGGTCTACGAGCAGTACTTC
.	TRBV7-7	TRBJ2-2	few	CASSQRDGELFF	TGTGCTAGCAGTCAAAGGGACGGGGAGCTGTTTTTT
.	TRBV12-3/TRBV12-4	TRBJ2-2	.	CASSRGSGELFF	TGTGCCAGCAGTCGCGGATCCGGGGAGCTGTTTTTT
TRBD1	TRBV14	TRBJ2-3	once	CASSRTGQTGPSTDTQYF	TGTGCCAGCAGCCGAACAGGCCAGACAGGGCCTAGCACAGATACGCAGTATTTT
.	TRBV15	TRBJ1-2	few	CATSRPSRVASYGYTF	TGTGCCACCAGCAGACCATCTAGAGTAGCCTCCTATGGCTACACCTTC
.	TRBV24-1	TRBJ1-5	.	CATSDSQAYNQPQHF	TGTGCCACCAGTGATTCCCAGGCGTACAATCAGCCCCAGCATTTT
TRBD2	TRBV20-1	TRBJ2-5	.	CSARERGLAGETQYF	TGCAGTGCTAGAGAGAGGGGACTAGCGGGAGAGACCCAGTACTTC
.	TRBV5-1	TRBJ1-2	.	CASIGGGYGYTF	TGCGCCAGCATTGGCGGGGGCTATGGCTACACCTTC
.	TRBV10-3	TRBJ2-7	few	CAISESRTPKDEQYF	TGTGCCATCAGTGAGTCGCGGACCCCTAAGGACGAGCAGTACTTC
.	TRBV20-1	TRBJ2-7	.	CSARGDTYEQYF	TGCAGTGCTAGAGGCGACACCTACGAGCAGTACTTC
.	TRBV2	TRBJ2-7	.	CASSPYLGGTYEQYF	TGTGCCAGCAGCCCCTATTTGGGGGGTACCTACGAGCAGTACTTC
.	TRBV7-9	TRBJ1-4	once	CASSSWRGQRNEKLFF	TGTGCCAGCAGTTCCTGGAGAGGACAGCGTAATGAAAAACTGTTTTTT
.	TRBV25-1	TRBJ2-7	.	CASSQSQSLEEQYF	TGTGCCAGCAGTCAGTCCCAAAGCCTGGAGGAGCAGTACTTC
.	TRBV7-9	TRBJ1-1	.	CASSFGGEAFF	TGTGCCAGCAGCTTCGGTGGTGAAGCTTTCTTT